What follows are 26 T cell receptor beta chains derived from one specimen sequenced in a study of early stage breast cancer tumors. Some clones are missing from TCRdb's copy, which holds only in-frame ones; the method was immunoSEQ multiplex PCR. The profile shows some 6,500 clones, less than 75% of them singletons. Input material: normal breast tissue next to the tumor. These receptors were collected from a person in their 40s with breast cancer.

CDR3 amino acids: CAISEQETQYF. DNA of the CDR3: TGTGCCATCAGTGAACAAGAGACCCAGTACTTC. This chain joins TRBV10-3 and TRBJ2-5; D is uncertain. The germline V gene has CDR1 ENHRY and CDR2 SYGVKD. Trimming took off 3 bases at V and 2 bases at J, with 1 base between the two ends. CDR3 length: 11 amino acids.

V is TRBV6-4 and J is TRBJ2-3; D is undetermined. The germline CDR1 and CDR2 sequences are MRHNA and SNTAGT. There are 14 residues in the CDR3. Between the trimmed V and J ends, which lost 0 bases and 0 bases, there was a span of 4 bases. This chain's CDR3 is CASSDSTSTDTQYF. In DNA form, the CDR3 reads TGTGCCAGCAGTGACTCGACTAGCACAGATACGCAGTATTTT.

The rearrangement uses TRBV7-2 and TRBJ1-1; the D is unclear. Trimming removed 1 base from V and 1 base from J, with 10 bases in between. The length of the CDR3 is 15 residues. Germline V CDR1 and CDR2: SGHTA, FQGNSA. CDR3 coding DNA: TGTGCCAGCAGCTTAGTCCCAAATCGGAACACTGAAGCTTTCTTT. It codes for CASSLVPNRNTEAFF.

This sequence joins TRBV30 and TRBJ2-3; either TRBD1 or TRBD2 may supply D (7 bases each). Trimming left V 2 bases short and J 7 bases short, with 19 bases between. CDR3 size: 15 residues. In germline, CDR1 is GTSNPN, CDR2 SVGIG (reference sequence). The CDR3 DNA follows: TGTGCCTGGAGTAAACTGGGAGGGGGCTCCTATACGCAGTATTTT. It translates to CAWSKLGGGSYTQYF.

In DNA, the CDR3 is TGTGCCAGCTCACCAGCAGGGGGCAGGGAGACCCAGTACTTC. Translated: CASSPAGGRETQYF. The rearrangement links TRBV18 to TRBJ2-5; TRBD1 aligns across 8 bases. This CDR3 has 14 residues. V gave up 2 bases and J gave up 5 bases; unmatched junction bases: 4. The V gene's germline CDR1 is KGHSH and CDR2 LQKENI.

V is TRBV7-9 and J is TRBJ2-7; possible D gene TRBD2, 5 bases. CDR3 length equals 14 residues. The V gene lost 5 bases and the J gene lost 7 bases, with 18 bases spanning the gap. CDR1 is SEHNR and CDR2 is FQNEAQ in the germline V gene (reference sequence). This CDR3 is CASSPRLAPWEQYF. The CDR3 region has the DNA TGTGCCAGCAGCCCCAGGCTAGCCCCTTGGGAGCAGTACTTC.

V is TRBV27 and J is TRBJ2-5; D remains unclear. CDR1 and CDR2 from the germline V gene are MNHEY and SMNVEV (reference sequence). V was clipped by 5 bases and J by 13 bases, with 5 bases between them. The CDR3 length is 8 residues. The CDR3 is CASSPGYF. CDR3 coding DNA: TGTGCCAGCAGTCCCGGGTACTTC.

The CDR3 DNA follows: TGTGCCAGTAGTACCATAGCGGGAAGCTCCTACAATGAGCAGTTCTTC. Translated: CASSTIAGSSYNEQFF. The V gene is TRBV19, the J gene TRBJ2-1, with TRBD2 identical over 8 bases. CDR1 and CDR2 (germline): LNHDA, SQIVND (reference sequence). The CDR3 has 16 amino acids. With 4 bases clipped from V and 0 bases from J, the junction kept 5 bases outside the gene matches. The full variable domain, completed using reference TRBV19 and TRBJ2-1, is DGGITQSPKYLFRKEGQNVTLSCEQNLNHDAMYWYRQDPGQGLRLIYYSQIVNDFQKGDIAEGYSVSREKKESFPLTVTSAQKNPTAFYLCASSTIAGSSYNEQFFGPGTRLTVL.

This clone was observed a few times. The CDR3 is CASSDGFYEQYF. Written as DNA, the CDR3 is TGTGCCAGCAGTGACGGATTTTACGAGCAGTACTTC. This chain connects TRBV25-1 to TRBJ2-7; D is ambiguous. The CDR3 has 12 amino acids. V was trimmed by 3 bases and J by 4 bases, leaving 7 bases between them. From germline, CDR1 is MGHDK and CDR2 SYGVNS.

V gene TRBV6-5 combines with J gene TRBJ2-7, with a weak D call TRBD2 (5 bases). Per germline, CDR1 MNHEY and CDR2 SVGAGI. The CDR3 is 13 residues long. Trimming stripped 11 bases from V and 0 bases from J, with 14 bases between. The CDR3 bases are TGTGCCGCGCTGGACTTAAGCTCCTACGAGCAGTACTTC. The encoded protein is CAALDLSSYEQYF.

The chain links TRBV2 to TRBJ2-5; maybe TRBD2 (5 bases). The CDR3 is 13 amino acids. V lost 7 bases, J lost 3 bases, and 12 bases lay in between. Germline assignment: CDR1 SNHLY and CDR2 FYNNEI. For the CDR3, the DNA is TGTGCCAGCACGAGCGGACGCAAAGAGACCCAGTACTTC. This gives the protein CASTSGRKETQYF.

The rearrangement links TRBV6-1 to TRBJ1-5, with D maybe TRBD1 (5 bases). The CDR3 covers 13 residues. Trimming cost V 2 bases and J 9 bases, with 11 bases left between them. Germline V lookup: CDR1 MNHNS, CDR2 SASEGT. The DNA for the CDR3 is TGTGCCAGCAGTGAAACAGGTGCAAGGCCCCAGCATTTT. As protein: CASSETGARPQHF.

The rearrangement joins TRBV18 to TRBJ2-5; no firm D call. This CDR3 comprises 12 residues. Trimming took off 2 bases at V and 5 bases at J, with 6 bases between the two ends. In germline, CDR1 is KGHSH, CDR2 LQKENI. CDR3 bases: TGTGCCAGCTCACCAGATGGGGAGACCCAGTACTTC. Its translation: CASSPDGETQYF. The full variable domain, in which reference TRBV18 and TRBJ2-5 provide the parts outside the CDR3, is NAGVMQNPRHLVRRRGQEARLRCSPMKGHSHVYWYRQLPEEGLKFMVYLQKENIIDESGMPKERFSAEFPKEGPSILRIQQVVRGDSAAYFCASSPDGETQYFGPGTRLLVL.

Written as DNA, the CDR3 is TGTGCCAGCAGCCCCACGGGTGGTTCCTACGAGCAGTACTTC. Amino acid sequence: CASSPTGGSYEQYF. The V call is TRBV5-6, the J call TRBJ2-7, with D uncertain. Germline V gene lookup returns CDR1 SGHDT and CDR2 YYEEEE. V lost 4 bases, J lost 1 base, and 12 bases lay in between. There are 14 residues in the CDR3. Combining the CDR3 with reference TRBV5-6 and TRBJ2-7 gives the whole variable domain DAGVTQSPTHLIKTRGQQVTLRCSPKSGHDTVSWYQQALGQGPQFIFQYYEEEERQRGNFPDRFSGHQFPNYSSELNVNALLLGDSALYLCASSPTGGSYEQYFGPGTRLTVT.

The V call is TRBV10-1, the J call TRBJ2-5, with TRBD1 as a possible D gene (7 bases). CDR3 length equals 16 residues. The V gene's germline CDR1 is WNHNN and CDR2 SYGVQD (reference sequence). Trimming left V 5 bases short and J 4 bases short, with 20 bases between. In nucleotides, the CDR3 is TGCGCCAGCAGTCCCGGGACTCACCAGGGGGGAGAGACCCAGTACTTC. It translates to CASSPGTHQGGETQYF.

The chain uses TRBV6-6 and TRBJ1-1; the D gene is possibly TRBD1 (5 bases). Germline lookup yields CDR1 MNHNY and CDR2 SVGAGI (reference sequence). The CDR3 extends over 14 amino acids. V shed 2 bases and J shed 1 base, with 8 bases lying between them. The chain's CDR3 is CASSYLTGNTEAFF. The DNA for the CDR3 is TGTGCCAGCAGTTACCTCACAGGGAACACTGAAGCTTTCTTT.

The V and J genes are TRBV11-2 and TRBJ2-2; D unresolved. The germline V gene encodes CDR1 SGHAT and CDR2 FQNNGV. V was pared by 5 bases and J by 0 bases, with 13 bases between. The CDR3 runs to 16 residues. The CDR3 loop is CASSPTSATNTGELFF. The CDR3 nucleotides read TGTGCCAGCAGCCCCACAAGCGCAACGAACACCGGGGAGCTGTTTTTT.

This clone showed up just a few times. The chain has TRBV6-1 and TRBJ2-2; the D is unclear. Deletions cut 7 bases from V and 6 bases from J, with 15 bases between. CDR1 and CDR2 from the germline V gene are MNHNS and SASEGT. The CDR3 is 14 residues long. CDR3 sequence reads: CASTPSISAGELFF. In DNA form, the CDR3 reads TGTGCCAGCACCCCGTCAATATCGGCCGGGGAGCTGTTTTTT.

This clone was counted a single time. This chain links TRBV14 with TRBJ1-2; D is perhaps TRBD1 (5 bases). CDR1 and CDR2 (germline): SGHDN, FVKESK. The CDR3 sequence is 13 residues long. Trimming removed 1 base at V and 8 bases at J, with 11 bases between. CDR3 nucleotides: TGTGCCAGCAGCCAAGGGCAAAGGGGAGGCTACACCTTC. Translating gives CASSQGQRGGYTF.

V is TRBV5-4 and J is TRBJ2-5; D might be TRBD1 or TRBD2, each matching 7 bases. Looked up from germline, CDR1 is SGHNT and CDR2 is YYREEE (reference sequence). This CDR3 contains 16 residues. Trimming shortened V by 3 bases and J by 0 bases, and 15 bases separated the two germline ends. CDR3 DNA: TGTGCCAGCAGCTCCAGGGGGGGAGGAAACCAAGAGACCCAGTACTTC. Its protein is CASSSRGGGNQETQYF.

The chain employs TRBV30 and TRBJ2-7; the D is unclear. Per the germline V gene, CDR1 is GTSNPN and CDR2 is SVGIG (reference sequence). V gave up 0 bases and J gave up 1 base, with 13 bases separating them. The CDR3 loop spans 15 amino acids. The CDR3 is CAWSVAMGSSYEQYF. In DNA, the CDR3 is TGTGCCTGGAGTGTAGCGATGGGCAGTTCCTACGAGCAGTACTTC.

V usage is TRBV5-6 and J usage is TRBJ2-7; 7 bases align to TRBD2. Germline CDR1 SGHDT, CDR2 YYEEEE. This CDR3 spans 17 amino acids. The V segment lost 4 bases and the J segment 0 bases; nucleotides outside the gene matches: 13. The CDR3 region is CASSQEGPGGPSYEQYF. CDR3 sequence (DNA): TGTGCCAGCAGCCAAGAAGGACCGGGAGGCCCCTCCTACGAGCAGTACTTC.

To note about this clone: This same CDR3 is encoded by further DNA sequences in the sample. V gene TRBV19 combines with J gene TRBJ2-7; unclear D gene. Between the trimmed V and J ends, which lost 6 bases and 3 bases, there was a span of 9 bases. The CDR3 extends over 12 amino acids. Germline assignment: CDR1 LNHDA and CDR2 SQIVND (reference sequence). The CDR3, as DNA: TGTGCCAGTAGGGAAGCAGGCTACGAGCAGTACTTC. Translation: CASREAGYEQYF.

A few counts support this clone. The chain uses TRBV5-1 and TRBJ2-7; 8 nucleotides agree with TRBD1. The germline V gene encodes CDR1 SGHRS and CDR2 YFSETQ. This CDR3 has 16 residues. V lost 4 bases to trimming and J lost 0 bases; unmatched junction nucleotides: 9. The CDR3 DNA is TGCGCCAGCAGCCTGCGGGCAGGGGGCTTCTCCTACGAGCAGTACTTC. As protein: CASSLRAGGFSYEQYF.

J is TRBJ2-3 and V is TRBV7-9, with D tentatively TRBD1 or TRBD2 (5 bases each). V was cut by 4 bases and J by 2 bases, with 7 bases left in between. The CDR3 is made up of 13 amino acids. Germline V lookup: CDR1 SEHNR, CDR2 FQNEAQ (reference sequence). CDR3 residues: CASSWDLTDTQYF. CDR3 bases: TGTGCCAGCAGCTGGGACCTCACAGATACGCAGTATTTT.

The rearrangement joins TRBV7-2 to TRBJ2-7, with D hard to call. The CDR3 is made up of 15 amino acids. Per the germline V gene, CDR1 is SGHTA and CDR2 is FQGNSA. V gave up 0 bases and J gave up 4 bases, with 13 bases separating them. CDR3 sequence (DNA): TGTGCCAGCAGCTTAGCAGGGTCCCTTCAATACGAGCAGTACTTC. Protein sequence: CASSLAGSLQYEQYF. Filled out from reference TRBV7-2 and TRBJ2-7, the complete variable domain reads GAGVSQSPSNKVTEKGKDVELRCDPISGHTALYWYRQSLGQGLEFLIYFQGNSAPDKSGLPSDRFSAERTGGSVSTLTIQRTQQEDSAVYLCASSLAGSLQYEQYFGPGTRLTVT.